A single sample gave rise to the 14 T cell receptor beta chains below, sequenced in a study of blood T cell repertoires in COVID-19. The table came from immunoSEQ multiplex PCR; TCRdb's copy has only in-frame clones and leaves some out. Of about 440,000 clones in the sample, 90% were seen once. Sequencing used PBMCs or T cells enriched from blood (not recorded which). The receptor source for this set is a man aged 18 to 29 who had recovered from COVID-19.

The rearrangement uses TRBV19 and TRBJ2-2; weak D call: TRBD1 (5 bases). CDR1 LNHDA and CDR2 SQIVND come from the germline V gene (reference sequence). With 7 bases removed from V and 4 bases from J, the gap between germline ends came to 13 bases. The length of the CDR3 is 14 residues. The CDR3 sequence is CASTVLGATGELFF. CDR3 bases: TGTGCCAGTACGGTTCTAGGGGCCACCGGGGAGCTGTTTTTT.

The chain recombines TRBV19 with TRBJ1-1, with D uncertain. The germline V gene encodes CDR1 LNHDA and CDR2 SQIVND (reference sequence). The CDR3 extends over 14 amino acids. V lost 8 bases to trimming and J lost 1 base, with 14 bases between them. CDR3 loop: CASLPSRRNTEAFF. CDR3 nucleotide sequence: TGTGCCAGTCTGCCCTCTAGGAGGAACACTGAAGCTTTCTTT.

The CDR3: CASSTRDRGNSPLHF. The DNA for the CDR3 is TGTGCCAGCAGCACTCGGGACAGGGGGAATTCACCCCTCCACTTT. The rearrangement uses TRBV9 and TRBJ1-6; 11 nucleotides line up with TRBD1. CDR3 length: 15 amino acids. Trimming cost V 4 bases and J 7 bases; bases outside gene matches: 4. Germline V CDR1 and CDR2: SGDLS, YYNGEE.

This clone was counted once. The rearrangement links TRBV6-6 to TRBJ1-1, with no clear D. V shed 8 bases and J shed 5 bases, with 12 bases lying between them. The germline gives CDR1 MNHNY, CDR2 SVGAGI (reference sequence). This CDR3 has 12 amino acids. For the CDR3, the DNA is TGTGCCAGCCGTGAGGGTATAACTGAAGCTTTCTTT. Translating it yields CASREGITEAFF.

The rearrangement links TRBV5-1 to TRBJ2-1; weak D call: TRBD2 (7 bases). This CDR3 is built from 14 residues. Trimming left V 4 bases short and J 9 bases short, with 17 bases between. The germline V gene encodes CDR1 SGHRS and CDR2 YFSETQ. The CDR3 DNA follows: TGCGCCAGCAGCACAGTGGGGGGGCGCGGTGAGCAGTTCTTC. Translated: CASSTVGGRGEQFF.

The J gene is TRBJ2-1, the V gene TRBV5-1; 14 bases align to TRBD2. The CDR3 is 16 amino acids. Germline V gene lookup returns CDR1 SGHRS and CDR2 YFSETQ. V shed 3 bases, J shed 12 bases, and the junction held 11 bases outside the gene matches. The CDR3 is CASSSSRTSGGSVQFF. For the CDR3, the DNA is TGCGCCAGCAGCTCATCCAGGACTAGCGGGGGGAGCGTGCAGTTCTTC.

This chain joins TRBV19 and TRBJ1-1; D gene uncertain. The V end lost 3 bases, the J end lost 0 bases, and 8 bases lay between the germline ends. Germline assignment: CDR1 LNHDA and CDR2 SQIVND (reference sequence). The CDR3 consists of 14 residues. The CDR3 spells CASSMQVLNTEAFF. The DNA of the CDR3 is TGTGCCAGTAGTATGCAGGTATTGAACACTGAAGCTTTCTTT.

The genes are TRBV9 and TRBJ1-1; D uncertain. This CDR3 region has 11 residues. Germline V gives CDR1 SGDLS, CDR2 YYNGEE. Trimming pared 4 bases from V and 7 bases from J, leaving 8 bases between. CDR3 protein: CASSPGNEAFF. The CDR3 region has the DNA TGTGCCAGCAGCCCGGGGAATGAAGCTTTCTTT.

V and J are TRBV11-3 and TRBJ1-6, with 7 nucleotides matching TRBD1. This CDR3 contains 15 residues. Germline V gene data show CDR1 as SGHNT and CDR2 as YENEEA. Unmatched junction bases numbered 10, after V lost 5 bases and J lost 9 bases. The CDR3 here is CASSLGQAATSPLHF. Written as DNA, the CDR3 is TGTGCCAGCAGCCTCGGACAGGCAGCCACTTCACCCCTCCACTTT.

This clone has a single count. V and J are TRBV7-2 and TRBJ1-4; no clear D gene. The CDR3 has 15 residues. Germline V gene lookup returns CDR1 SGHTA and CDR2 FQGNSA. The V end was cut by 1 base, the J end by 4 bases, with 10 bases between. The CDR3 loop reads CASSLDSPLNEKLFF. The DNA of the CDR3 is TGTGCCAGCAGCTTAGACAGTCCCCTTAATGAAAAACTGTTTTTT.

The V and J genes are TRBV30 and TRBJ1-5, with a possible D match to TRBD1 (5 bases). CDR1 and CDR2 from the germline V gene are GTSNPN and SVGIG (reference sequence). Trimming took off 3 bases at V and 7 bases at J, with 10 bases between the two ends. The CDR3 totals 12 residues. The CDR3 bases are TGTGCCTGGAGGGCCGGGGGGCAGCCCCAGCATTTT. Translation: CAWRAGGQPQHF.

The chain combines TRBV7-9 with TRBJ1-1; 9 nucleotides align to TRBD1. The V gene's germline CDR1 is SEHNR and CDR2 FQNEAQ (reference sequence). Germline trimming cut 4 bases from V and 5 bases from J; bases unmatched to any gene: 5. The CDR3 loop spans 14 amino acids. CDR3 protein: CASSSRDRVTEAFF. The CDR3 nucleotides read TGTGCCAGCAGCTCCCGGGACAGGGTGACTGAAGCTTTCTTT.

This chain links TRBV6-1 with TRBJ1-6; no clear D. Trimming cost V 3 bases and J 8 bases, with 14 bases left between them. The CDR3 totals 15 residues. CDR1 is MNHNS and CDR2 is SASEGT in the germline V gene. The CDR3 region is CASSERVSLDSPLHF. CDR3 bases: TGTGCCAGCAGTGAGAGGGTTTCCTTGGATTCACCCCTCCACTTT.

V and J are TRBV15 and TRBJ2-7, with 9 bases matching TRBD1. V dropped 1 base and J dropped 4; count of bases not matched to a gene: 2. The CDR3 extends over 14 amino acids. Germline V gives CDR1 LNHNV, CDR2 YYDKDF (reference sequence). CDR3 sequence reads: CATSRGQGGYEQYF. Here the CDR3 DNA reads TGTGCCACCAGCAGAGGACAGGGGGGGTACGAGCAGTACTTC. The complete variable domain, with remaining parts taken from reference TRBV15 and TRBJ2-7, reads DAMVIQNPRYQVTQFGKPVTLSCSQTLNHNVMYWYQQKSSQAPKLLFHYYDKDFNNEADTPDNFQSRRPNTSFCFLDIRSPGLGDTAMYLCATSRGQGGYEQYFGPGTRLTVT.